Listed below are T cell receptor beta chains from one sample, sequenced in a study of graft-versus-host responses after intestinal transplantation. The data were produced by immunoSEQ multiplex PCR, yet TCRdb's version contains in-frame clones alone and is incomplete. Here the sample spans 35,000 to 45,000 clones, 85% to 95% being singletons. Their target antigens are unknown. This specimen consisted of unstimulated CD8+ T cells sorted from spleen or lymph node cells, obtained before transplant. The receptors come from a human donor who was the organ donor for an intestinal transplant. CDR3s include the opening cysteine and the closing phenylalanine or tryptophan. The D gene is left open where the match is weak. A clone size is listed for some rows: how often the clone was seen (once, few, many), or a class if it is expanded.

TRBJ1-1,NA,NA,TRBV10-3,TGTGCCATCAGTCCAAACAGGGAAATGAACACTGAAGCTTTCTTT,CAISPNREMNTEAFF
TRBJ2-7,NA,NA,TRBV5-6,TGTGCCAGCAGCGCCGGGGTGAGCTCCTACGAGCAGTACTTC,CASSAGVSSYEQYF
TRBJ2-7,once,TRBD1,TRBV7-9,TGTGCCAGCAGCCACTCGACAGGGTGGGACTACGAGCAGTACTTC,CASSHSTGWDYEQYF
TRBJ2-1,NA,NA,TRBV5-6,TGTGCCAGCAGTGAGGGGCTCGATGAGCAGTTCTTC,CASSEGLDEQFF
TRBJ2-1,NA,TRBD2,TRBV10-3,TGTGCCATCAGTGAGGGGACTAGCGTCTACAATGAGCAGTTCTTC,CAISEGTSVYNEQFF
TRBJ2-7,NA,NA,TRBV11-1,TGTGCCAGCAACAAACTTGGAGGGGTCTACGAGCAGTACTTC,CASNKLGGVYEQYF
TRBJ2-7,NA,TRBD2,TRBV5-6,TGTGCCAGCAGCTTGGGGACTAGCGGGGGCGGGTACTTC,CASSLGTSGGGYF
TRBJ2-7,NA,NA,TRBV6-1,TGTGCCAGCAGTGAAGGGTCCAACGAGCAGTACTTC,CASSEGSNEQYF
TRBJ2-5,NA,NA,TRBV7-3,TGTGCCAGCAGCGACCCGGACCTGGGAGAGACCCAGTACTTC,CASSDPDLGETQYF
TRBJ1-2,NA,TRBD1,TRBV5-1,TGCGCCAGCAGCGGACAGGGCTATGGCTACACCTTC,CASSGQGYGYTF
TRBJ2-1,NA,NA,TRBV19,TGTGCCAGTAGTATACGGAGCGGCCTCAATGAGCAGTTCTTC,CASSIRSGLNEQFF
TRBJ2-2,NA,TRBD1,TRBV18,TGTGCCAGCTCACCCTCCACAGGGGGCGCGGCCCCGAACACCGGGGAGCTGTTTTTT,CASSPSTGGAAPNTGELFF
TRBJ2-3,NA,TRBD2,TRBV19,TGTGCCAGTAGTCTCACTAGCGGGTACACAGATACGCAGTATTTT,CASSLTSGYTDTQYF
TRBJ2-1,NA,NA,TRBV7-8,TGTGCCAGCAGCTTAGGACCAACTGTCTCCTACAATGAGCAGTTCTTC,CASSLGPTVSYNEQFF
TRBJ2-7,NA,TRBD2,TRBV7-8,TGTGCCAGCAGACCGGTAGCGGGGGGCCCGAGCTCCTACGAGCAGTACTTC,CASRPVAGGPSSYEQYF
TRBJ2-2,few,NA,TRBV29-1,TGCAGCGTTGAAGCCGCCGACAGAAACACCGGGGAGCTGTTTTTT,CSVEAADRNTGELFF
TRBJ2-1,NA,NA,TRBV19,TGTGCCAGTAGTATAGGCCTCAATGAGCAGTTCTTC,CASSIGLNEQFF
TRBJ2-3,NA,NA,TRBV5-4,TGTGCCAGCAGCTTGGGAGGCCCCTCGGGCGATACGCAGTATTTT,CASSLGGPSGDTQYF
TRBJ1-1,NA,TRBD1,TRBV11-2,TGTGCCAGCAGCTTCGCAGGGGGGCGGAGTGAAGCTTTCTTT,CASSFAGGRSEAFF
TRBJ2-5,NA,NA,TRBV7-9,TGTGCCAGCAGCTTAGCGGTGGGCGGCCTGGAGTGGGAGACCCAGTACTTC,CASSLAVGGLEWETQYF
TRBJ2-7,NA,NA,TRBV7-8,TGTGCCACCGCGACTACGAGTGGGTACGAGCAGTACTTC,CATATTSGYEQYF
TRBJ1-2,NA,NA,TRBV7-8,TGTGCCAGCAGCCCTTGGCGGGGGCCCCTCTATGGCTACACCTTC,CASSPWRGPLYGYTF
TRBJ1-1,few,NA,TRBV6-6,TGTGCCAGCAGTACGGTGGTGAACACTGAAGCTTTCTTT,CASSTVVNTEAFF
TRBJ2-7,once,NA,TRBV6-5,TGTGCCAGCAGTTACACGAACGGGTACGAGCAGTACTTC,CASSYTNGYEQYF
TRBJ1-1,NA,TRBD1,TRBV7-3,TGTGCCAGCAGCTTAACGTGGACAGGGAACACTGAAGCTTTCTTT,CASSLTWTGNTEAFF
TRBJ1-1,NA,NA,TRBV7-8,TGTGCCAGCAGCTTAACAGACACCACTGAAGCTTTCTTT,CASSLTDTTEAFF
TRBJ1-4,NA,NA,TRBV5-4,TGTGCCAGCAGAGGTTCTTTGGGTGAAAAACTGTTTTTT,CASRGSLGEKLFF
TRBJ2-2,NA,TRBD1,TRBV7-9,TGTGCCAGCAGCTTAGTTGGGACAGGGGTTCCTACCGGGGAGCTGTTTTTT,CASSLVGTGVPTGELFF
TRBJ2-7,NA,TRBD1,TRBV19,TGTGCCAGCAGTATAACAGGGGACCACGAGCAGTACTTC,CASSITGDHEQYF
TRBJ2-7,NA,NA,TRBV18,TGTGCCAGCTCACCAGTGGGCGGAGCCTACGAGCAGTACTTC,CASSPVGGAYEQYF
TRBJ2-2,NA,NA,TRBV7-6,TGTGCCAGCAGCTTAGACCGGGGCACCGGGGAGCTGTTTTTT,CASSLDRGTGELFF
TRBJ1-4,NA,NA,TRBV2,TGTGCCAGCACCCTGCGGCAGGGGCCAGAAAAACTGTTTTTT,CASTLRQGPEKLFF
TRBJ2-5,NA,TRBD1,TRBV7-9,TGTGCCAGCAGCTTCGACAGGGAGTACCAAGAGACCCAGTACTTC,CASSFDREYQETQYF
TRBJ2-7,NA,TRBD1,TRBV12-5,TGTGCTAGTGGTCCCGGGACAGGCTACGAGCAGTACTTC,CASGPGTGYEQYF
TRBJ2-1,NA,NA,TRBV19,TGTGCCAGTAGTGGCTTTCCTTACGATGAGCAGTTCTTC,CASSGFPYDEQFF
TRBJ1-1,NA,TRBD1,TRBV5-1,TGCGCCAGCAGCTTCCAGGGGGATAACACTGAAGCTTTCTTT,CASSFQGDNTEAFF
TRBJ2-1,NA,NA,TRBV6-1,TGTGCCAGCAGTGACTTGACTGACTACAATGAGCAGTTCTTC,CASSDLTDYNEQFF
TRBJ2-3,NA,NA,TRBV4-3,TGCGCCAGCAGCCAAGAACTTTGGGACTTTCCACTAACTTACACAGATACGCAGTATTTT,CASSQELWDFPLTYTDTQYF
TRBJ2-2,NA,TRBD2,TRBV9,TGTGCCAGCAGCACATGGGACTACCCCGGGGAGCTGTTTTTT,CASSTWDYPGELFF
TRBJ1-4,NA,NA,TRBV5-6,TGTGCCAGCAGCCCGGGGACGGTTTTTAATGAAAAACTGTTTTTT,CASSPGTVFNEKLFF
TRBJ2-3,NA,NA,TRBV5-4,TGTGCCAGCAGCTTTGACTCCGCCAGTGAGCAGTATTTT,CASSFDSASEQYF
TRBJ2-7,NA,TRBD2,TRBV7-9,TGTGCCAGCAGCCCGGGACTAGCCTTAGGGGAGCAGTACTTC,CASSPGLALGEQYF
TRBJ2-1,NA,NA,TRBV7-6,TGTGCCAGCAGCGAAACGGGTTCCTCCTCCTACAATGAGCAGTTCTTC,CASSETGSSSYNEQFF
TRBJ2-7,NA,TRBD2,TRBV19,TGTGCCAGTAGTCTGGGACTAGCGGGGGCCCTCTCCTACGAGCAGTACTTC,CASSLGLAGALSYEQYF
TRBJ2-5,NA,TRBD1,TRBV4-1,TGCGCCAGCAGCCGAGGGGGCCGAGGGACCCAGTACTTC,CASSRGGRGTQYF
TRBJ2-7,NA,NA,TRBV11-2,TGTGCCAGCAGCTTAGAACAGGTGTACGAGCAGTACTTC,CASSLEQVYEQYF
TRBJ2-7,NA,TRBD1,TRBV7-2,TGTGCCAGCAGCTTACTTTGGACAGGGAACGAGCAGTACTTC,CASSLLWTGNEQYF
TRBJ2-7,NA,NA,TRBV2,TGTGCCAGTCGTCGGGACTTTGCCTACGAGCAGTACTTC,CASRRDFAYEQYF
TRBJ2-3,NA,NA,TRBV6-4,TGTGCCAGCAGTGACTCAGCAGGGGCCACAGATACGCAGTATTTT,CASSDSAGATDTQYF
TRBJ1-1,NA,NA,TRBV7-2,TGTGCCAGCAGCTTACTAGGATGGACTGAAGCTTTCTTT,CASSLLGWTEAFF
TRBJ2-7,NA,NA,TRBV30,TGTGCCTGGAGGCCCTCCTCCTACGAGCAGTACTTC,CAWRPSSYEQYF
TRBJ1-2,NA,NA,TRBV7-9,TGTGCCAGCAGCTTAGGAGACAGACGTCCTAACTATGGCTACACCTTC,CASSLGDRRPNYGYTF
TRBJ2-7,NA,NA,TRBV19,TGTGCCAGTAGTATGTTCGCCTCCTACGAGCAGTACTTC,CASSMFASYEQYF
TRBJ1-2,NA,NA,TRBV10-2,TGCGCCAGCAGTGAAGGCTATGGCTACACCTTC,CASSEGYGYTF
TRBJ2-2,NA,NA,TRBV27,TGTGCCAGCAGAGACCCCACCGGGGAGCTGTTTTTT,CASRDPTGELFF